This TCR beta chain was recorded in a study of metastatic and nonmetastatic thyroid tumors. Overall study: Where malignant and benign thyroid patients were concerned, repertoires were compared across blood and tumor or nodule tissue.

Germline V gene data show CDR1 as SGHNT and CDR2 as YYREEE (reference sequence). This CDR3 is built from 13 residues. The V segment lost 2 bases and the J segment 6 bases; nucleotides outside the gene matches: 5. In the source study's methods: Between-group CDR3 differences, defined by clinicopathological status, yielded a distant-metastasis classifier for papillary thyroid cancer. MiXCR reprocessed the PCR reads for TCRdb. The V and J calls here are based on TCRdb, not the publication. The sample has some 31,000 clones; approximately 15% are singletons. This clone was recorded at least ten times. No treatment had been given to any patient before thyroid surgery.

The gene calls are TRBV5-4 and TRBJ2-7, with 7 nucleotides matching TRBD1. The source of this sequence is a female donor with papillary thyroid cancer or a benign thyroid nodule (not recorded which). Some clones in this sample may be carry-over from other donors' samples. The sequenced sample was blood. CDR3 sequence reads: CASSLQGLGEQYF. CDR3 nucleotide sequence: TGTGCCAGCAGCTTACAGGGGTTAGGCGAGCAGTACTTC.